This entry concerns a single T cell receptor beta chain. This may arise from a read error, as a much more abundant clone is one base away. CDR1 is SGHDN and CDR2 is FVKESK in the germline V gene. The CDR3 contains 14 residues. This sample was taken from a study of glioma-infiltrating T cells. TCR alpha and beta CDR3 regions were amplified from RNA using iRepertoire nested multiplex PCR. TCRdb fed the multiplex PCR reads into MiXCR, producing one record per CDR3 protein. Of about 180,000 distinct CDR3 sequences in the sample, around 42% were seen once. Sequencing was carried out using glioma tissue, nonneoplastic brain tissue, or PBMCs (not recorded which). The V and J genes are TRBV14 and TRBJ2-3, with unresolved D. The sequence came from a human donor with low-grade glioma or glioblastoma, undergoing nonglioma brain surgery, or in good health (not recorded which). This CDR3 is CASSQVAARDTQSF. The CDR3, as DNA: TGTGCCAGCAGCCAAGTCGCCGCCAGAGATACGCAGTCTTTT.